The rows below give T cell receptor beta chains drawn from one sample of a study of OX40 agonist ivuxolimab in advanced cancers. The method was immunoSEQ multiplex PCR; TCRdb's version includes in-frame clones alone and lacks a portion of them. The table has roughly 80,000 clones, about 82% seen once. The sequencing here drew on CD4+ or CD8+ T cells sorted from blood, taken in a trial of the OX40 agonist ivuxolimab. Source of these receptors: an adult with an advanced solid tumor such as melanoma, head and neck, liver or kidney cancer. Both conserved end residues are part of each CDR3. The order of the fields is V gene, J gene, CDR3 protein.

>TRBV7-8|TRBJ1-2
CASSLDRANYGYTF
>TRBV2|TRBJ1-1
CASRVQGSNTEAFF
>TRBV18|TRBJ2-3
CASSQGADTQYF
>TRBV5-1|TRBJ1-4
CASSNRQTTNEKLFF
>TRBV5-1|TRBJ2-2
CASSLEIDGELFF
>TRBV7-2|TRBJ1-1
CASSLEFGARNTEAFF
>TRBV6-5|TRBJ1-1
CASSPGRAVNTEAFF
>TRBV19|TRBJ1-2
CASSIGRGAPLYGYTF
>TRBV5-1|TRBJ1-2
CASSLDGGAYGYTF
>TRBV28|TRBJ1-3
CASSLPRDRSSGNTIYF
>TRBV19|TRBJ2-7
CASSSASGGTYEQYF
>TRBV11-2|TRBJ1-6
CASSLDQKDSPLHF
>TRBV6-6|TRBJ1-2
CASSQTGTGGYGYTF
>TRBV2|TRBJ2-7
CASSVLSSGYEQYF
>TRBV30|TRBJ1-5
CAWRGATGLNQPQHF
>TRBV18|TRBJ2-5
CASSTIRQETQYF
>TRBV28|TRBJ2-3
CASLGPLAVNTQYF
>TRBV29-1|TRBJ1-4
CSVEDTANEKLFF
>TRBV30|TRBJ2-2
CAWSAPSGGALAPGELFF
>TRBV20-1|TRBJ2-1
CSATRQNEQFF
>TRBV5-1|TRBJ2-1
CASSLGLAGEYNEQFF
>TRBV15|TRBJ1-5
CATTPGQGLNQPQHF
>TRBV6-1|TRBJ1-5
CASRRQGDNQPQHF
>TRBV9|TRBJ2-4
CASSPRVETKNIQYF
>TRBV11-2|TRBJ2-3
CASSFSVRFEDTQYF
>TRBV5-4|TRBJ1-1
CASSSVGRNTEAFF
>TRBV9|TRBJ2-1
CASSVGTSVFEQFF
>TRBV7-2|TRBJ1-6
CASSLMGRDNSPLHF
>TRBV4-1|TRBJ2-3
CASSQFPRSTDTQYF
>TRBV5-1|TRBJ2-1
CASSRGGGTSNEQFF
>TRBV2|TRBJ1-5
CASSEGDRSNQPQHF
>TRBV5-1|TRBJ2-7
CASSLSQAYEQYF
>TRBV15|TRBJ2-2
CATSTEVPGANTGELFF
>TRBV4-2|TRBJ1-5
CASSQEGRGPQPQHF
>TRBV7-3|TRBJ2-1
CASSFVGTGRDEQFF
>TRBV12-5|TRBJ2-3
CASGLTTGGGDTQYF
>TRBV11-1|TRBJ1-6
CASSLRGGSNSPLHF
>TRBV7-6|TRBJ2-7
CASSLRGGYEQYF
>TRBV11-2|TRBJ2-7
CASSIAGGQLREQYF
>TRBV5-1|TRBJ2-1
CASSLAGGPNEQFF
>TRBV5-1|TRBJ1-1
CASSPGHQNTEAFF
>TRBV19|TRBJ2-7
CASSMRAGSAYEQYF